The rows below give T cell receptor beta chains drawn from one sample of a study of T cell repertoires in cytomegalovirus infection. These TCRs' antigens remain unknown. Each CDR3 protein gets one entry after TCRdb re-called the reads with MiXCR. The sample yields nearly 700,000 distinct CDR3 sequences, 30% to 35% seen once. Sequencing used cultured PBMCs, obtained from culture after CMV antigen stimulation. These receptors came from a human donor in good health (CMV status not recorded). Some clones in this sample may be carry-over from other donors' samples. Both conserved end residues are part of each CDR3. D genes are given only for firm matches. Some rows have no size entry. The others give once, few or many, or a class for an expanded clone.

size: few
V: TRBV6-1
D: -
J: TRBJ1-6
CDR3: CASRRGYNSPLHF
DNA: TGTGCCAGTCGACGGGGCTATAATTCACCCCTCCACTTT

size: few
V: TRBV6-2/TRBV6-3
D: TRBD1
J: TRBJ1-1
CDR3: CAIRDRVKGTEAFF
DNA: TGTGCCATCCGGGACAGGGTGAAAGGTACTGAAGCTTTCTTT

size: many
V: TRBV7-2
D: -
J: TRBJ2-1
CDR3: CASSPGTHQLNEQFF
DNA: TGTGCCAGCAGCCCCGGGACTCACCAGCTCAATGAGCAGTTCTTC

size: few
V: TRBV12-3/TRBV12-4
D: -
J: TRBJ1-5
CDR3: CASSYNPRPHQPQHF
DNA: TGTGCCAGCAGCTATAACCCTCGGCCGCATCAGCCCCAGCATTTT

size: -
V: TRBV6-1
D: -
J: TRBJ2-7
CDR3: CASKVAASGEQYF
DNA: TGTGCCAGCAAGGTGGCCGCCTCGGGCGAGCAGTACTTC

size: few
V: TRBV2
D: -
J: TRBJ1-3
CDR3: CASIGMLTIYF
DNA: TGTGCCAGCATCGGGATGCTCACCATATATTTT

size: -
V: TRBV10-3
D: -
J: TRBJ1-2
CDR3: CAISGQETNYGYTF
DNA: TGTGCCATCAGTGGACAGGAAACTAACTATGGCTACACCTTC

size: few
V: TRBV11-2
D: TRBD2
J: TRBJ2-3
CDR3: CASSLRPSGEGSDTQYF
DNA: TGTGCCAGCAGCTTACGACCCAGCGGGGAGGGCTCAGATACGCAGTATTTT

size: many
V: TRBV7-2
D: TRBD2
J: TRBJ2-5
CDR3: CASSLAGREETQYF
DNA: TGTGCCAGCAGCTTAGCGGGGAGGGAGGAGACCCAGTACTTC

size: few
V: TRBV6-1
D: TRBD2
J: TRBJ2-1
CDR3: CASTRWTSGTNEQFF
DNA: TGTGCCAGCACCCGATGGACTAGCGGAACGAATGAGCAGTTCTTC

size: -
V: TRBV5-5
D: -
J: TRBJ1-6
CDR3: CASSFIADSYNSPLHF
DNA: TGTGCCAGCAGCTTCATAGCAGACTCCTATAATTCACCCCTCCACTTT

size: -
V: TRBV28
D: -
J: TRBJ2-1
CDR3: CASSRTSASYNEQFF
DNA: TGTGCCAGCAGCCGTACTAGTGCGTCCTACAATGAGCAGTTCTTC

size: few
V: TRBV7-2
D: TRBD2
J: TRBJ2-2
CDR3: CASSFGLAENTGELFF
DNA: TGTGCCAGCAGCTTCGGACTAGCGGAGAACACCGGGGAGCTGTTTTTT

size: -
V: TRBV20-1
D: -
J: TRBJ2-7
CDR3: CSARLLDEQYF
DNA: TGCAGTGCTAGGCTCCTGGACGAGCAGTACTTC

size: once
V: TRBV6-2/TRBV6-3
D: TRBD2
J: TRBJ2-3
CDR3: CASSRGLAGFTDTQYF
DNA: TGTGCCAGCAGTAGGGGACTAGCGGGGTTCACAGATACGCAGTATTTT

size: many
V: TRBV7-2
D: TRBD1
J: TRBJ2-3
CDR3: CASSFDRGRDTQYF
DNA: TGTGCCAGCAGCTTTGACAGGGGGAGAGATACGCAGTATTTT

size: many
V: TRBV7-8
D: -
J: TRBJ1-4
CDR3: CASSFTNEKLFF
DNA: TGTGCCAGCAGCTTCACAAATGAAAAACTGTTTTTT

size: -
V: TRBV12-3/TRBV12-4
D: -
J: TRBJ1-2
CDR3: CASSLVDRYGYTF
DNA: TGTGCCAGCAGTTTAGTGGACAGATATGGCTACACCTTC

size: -
V: TRBV20-1
D: -
J: TRBJ2-7
CDR3: CCAFDPQKGYEQYF
DNA: TGCTGTGCCTTTGACCCCCAGAAGGGGTACGAGCAGTACTTC

size: -
V: TRBV6-5
D: -
J: TRBJ1-2
CDR3: CASSAWGGYGYTF
DNA: TGTGCCAGCAGTGCCTGGGGGGGCTATGGCTACACCTTC

size: -
V: TRBV5-1
D: -
J: TRBJ1-1
CDR3: CASSRGLGQGNTEAFF
DNA: TGCGCCAGCAGCCGCGGTTTAGGACAAGGGAACACTGAAGCTTTCTTT

size: -
V: TRBV6-1
D: -
J: TRBJ2-5
CDR3: CASSQYTEETQYF
DNA: TGTGCCAGCAGTCAGTATACCGAAGAGACCCAGTACTTC

size: -
V: TRBV28
D: TRBD1
J: TRBJ2-5
CDR3: CASSSTHRTGQETQYF
DNA: TGTGCCAGCAGTTCCACCCACCGGACAGGCCAAGAGACCCAGTACTTC

size: few
V: TRBV7-2
D: -
J: TRBJ1-2
CDR3: CASSETGPNYGYTF
DNA: TGTGCCAGCAGCGAAACAGGGCCAAACTATGGCTACACCTTC

size: few
V: TRBV29-1
D: -
J: TRBJ1-1
CDR3: CSVEGRQAEAFF
DNA: TGCAGCGTTGAAGGCAGGCAAGCTGAAGCTTTCTTT

size: -
V: TRBV20-1
D: TRBD2
J: TRBJ2-1
CDR3: CSAHTGLADYNEQFF
DNA: TGCAGTGCCCACACCGGACTAGCGGATTACAATGAGCAGTTCTTC

size: -
V: TRBV5-4
D: TRBD2
J: TRBJ2-1
CDR3: CASSLGVSGRDEQFF
DNA: TGTGCCAGCAGCTTGGGGGTTAGCGGGAGGGATGAGCAGTTCTTC

size: -
V: TRBV20-1
D: -
J: TRBJ1-2
CDR3: CSARDPPDYGYTF
DNA: TGCAGTGCTAGAGACCCCCCGGACTATGGCTACACCTTC

size: few
V: TRBV4-1
D: -
J: TRBJ2-7
CDR3: CASSQVRQTSYEQYF
DNA: TGCGCCAGCAGCCAAGTTAGACAGACAAGCTACGAGCAGTACTTC

size: -
V: TRBV7-6
D: TRBD1
J: TRBJ2-7
CDR3: CASSFRTGIEEQYF
DNA: TGTGCCAGCAGCTTCCGGACAGGGATCGAGGAGCAGTACTTC

size: -
V: TRBV6-6
D: -
J: TRBJ1-5
CDR3: CASRVQWSQPQHF
DNA: TGTGCCAGCAGGGTACAATGGAGTCAGCCCCAGCATTTT

size: few
V: TRBV7-2
D: -
J: TRBJ2-7
CDR3: CASTPLALSYEQYF
DNA: TGTGCCAGCACCCCGCTTGCATTGTCCTACGAGCAGTACTTC

size: -
V: TRBV7-5
D: -
J: TRBJ1-5
CDR3: CISVPEAQMRGSNQPQHF
DNA: -

size: -
V: TRBV4-1
D: TRBD1
J: TRBJ1-6
CDR3: CASSQAGQGYSPLHF
DNA: TGCGCCAGCAGCCAAGCTGGACAGGGCTACTCACCCCTCCACTTT

size: -
V: TRBV4-2
D: TRBD2
J: TRBJ2-5
CDR3: CASSQGAVAGDDETQYF
DNA: TGTGCCAGCAGCCAAGGGGCAGTAGCGGGAGATGATGAGACCCAGTACTTC

size: -
V: TRBV20-1
D: TRBD1
J: TRBJ2-5
CDR3: CSAPTGTGGGTQYF
DNA: TGCAGTGCTCCTACTGGGACAGGAGGGGGGACCCAGTACTTC

size: -
V: TRBV7-4
D: -
J: TRBJ2-7
CDR3: CASSFVGQAGYEQYF
DNA: TGTGCCAGCAGCTTCGTGGGCCAGGCTGGGTACGAGCAGTACTTC

size: -
V: TRBV29-1
D: TRBD2
J: TRBJ2-3
CDR3: CSVTLGTSSPSTDTQYF
DNA: TGCAGCGTTACCCTGGGGACTAGCAGTCCTAGCACAGATACGCAGTATTTT

size: many
V: TRBV20-1
D: -
J: TRBJ2-1
CDR3: CSASGSSYNEQFF
DNA: TGCAGTGCTAGCGGGAGCTCCTACAATGAGCAGTTCTTC

size: -
V: TRBV6-1
D: -
J: TRBJ1-5
CDR3: CASSEASDPGPQHF
DNA: TGTGCCAGCAGTGAAGCCTCTGACCCGGGGCCCCAGCATTTT

size: -
V: TRBV20-1
D: -
J: TRBJ2-7
CDR3: CSASPGAATYEQYF
DNA: TGCAGTGCTAGCCCCGGGGCCGCCACCTACGAGCAGTACTTC

size: few
V: TRBV28
D: -
J: TRBJ1-3
CDR3: CASSSYRVAGNTIYF
DNA: TGTGCCAGCAGTTCATACAGGGTCGCTGGAAACACCATATATTTT

size: few
V: TRBV7-8
D: TRBD1
J: TRBJ1-6
CDR3: CASSLDRGLVNSPLHF
DNA: TGTGCCAGCAGCCTAGACAGGGGGCTGGTTAATTCACCCCTCCACTTT

size: -
V: TRBV10-3
D: -
J: TRBJ2-3
CDR3: CAISLLTADTQYF
DNA: TGTGCCATCAGCTTATTGACAGCAGATACGCAGTATTTT

size: -
V: TRBV7-2
D: -
J: TRBJ1-4
CDR3: CASSSRVRDEKLFF
DNA: TGTGCCAGCAGCAGCAGGGTTCGGGATGAAAAACTGTTTTTT

size: few
V: TRBV7-2
D: TRBD2
J: TRBJ2-3
CDR3: CASSLKRDGDTQYF
DNA: TGTGCCAGCAGCTTGAAGCGGGATGGAGATACGCAGTATTTT

size: -
V: TRBV6-2/TRBV6-3
D: -
J: TRBJ2-1
CDR3: CASSRPPNEQFF
DNA: TGTGCCAGCAGCCGTCCACCCAATGAGCAGTTCTTC

size: -
V: TRBV6-2/TRBV6-3
D: -
J: TRBJ2-7
CDR3: CASSPPVTAPYEQYF
DNA: TGTGCCAGCAGCCCACCTGTTACCGCACCCTACGAGCAGTACTTC

size: few
V: TRBV27
D: -
J: TRBJ2-3
CDR3: CASSPRGTTDTQYF
DNA: TGTGCCAGCAGTCCCCGGGGGACCACAGATACGCAGTATTTT

size: few
V: TRBV7-2
D: TRBD2
J: TRBJ2-5
CDR3: CASSLRTSGGGETQYF
DNA: TGTGCCAGCAGCCTACGGACTAGCGGGGGAGGAGAGACCCAGTACTTC

size: -
V: TRBV5-5
D: -
J: TRBJ2-5
CDR3: CASSWEPETQYF
DNA: TGTGCCAGCAGCTGGGAGCCAGAGACCCAGTACTTC

size: few
V: TRBV5-4
D: -
J: TRBJ1-1
CDR3: CASSLRDINAGEAFF
DNA: TGTGCCAGCAGCTTGCGAGACATCAACGCCGGTGAAGCTTTCTTT

size: -
V: TRBV6-2/TRBV6-3
D: TRBD1
J: TRBJ1-1
CDR3: CASSRQGPGRNTEAFF
DNA: TGTGCCAGCAGCCGACAGGGTCCCGGCCGGAACACTGAAGCTTTCTTT

size: -
V: TRBV7-6
D: TRBD1
J: TRBJ1-2
CDR3: CASSSGQGPRSYGYTF
DNA: TGTGCCAGCAGCTCGGGACAGGGCCCAAGAAGCTATGGCTACACCTTC